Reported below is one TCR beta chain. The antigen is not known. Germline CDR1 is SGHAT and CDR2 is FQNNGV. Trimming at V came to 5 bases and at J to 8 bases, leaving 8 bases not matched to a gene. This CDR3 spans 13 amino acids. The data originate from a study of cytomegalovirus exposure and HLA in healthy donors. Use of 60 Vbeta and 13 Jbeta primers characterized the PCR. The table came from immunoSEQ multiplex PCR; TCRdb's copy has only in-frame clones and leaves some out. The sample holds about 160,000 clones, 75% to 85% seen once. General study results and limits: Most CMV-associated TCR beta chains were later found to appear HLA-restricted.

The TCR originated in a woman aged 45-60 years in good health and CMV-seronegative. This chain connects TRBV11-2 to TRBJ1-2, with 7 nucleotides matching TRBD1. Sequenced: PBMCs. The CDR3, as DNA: TGTGCCAGCAGCCCACAGGGGCGCCGGGGCTACACCTTC. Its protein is CASSPQGRRGYTF. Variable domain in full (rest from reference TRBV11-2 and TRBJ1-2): EAGVAQSPRYKIIEKRQSVAFWCNPISGHATLYWYQQILGQGPKLLIQFQNNGVVDDSQLPKDRFSAERLKGVDSTLKIQPAKLEDSAVYLCASSPQGRRGYTFGSGTRLTVV.